This T cell receptor (beta chain) was captured in a study of T-cell reconstitution after alpha-beta-depleted transplantation in children. There are a few counts of this clonotype. Molecular barcoding with unique molecular identifiers was used for the TCRbeta library. TCRdb redid the calling of the PCR reads with MiXCR, one entry per CDR3 protein. The table has approximately 490,000 distinct CDR3 sequences, under 15% seen once. The TCR originated in a human donor who donated a stem cell graft to a child with combined immunodeficiency. Sequencing used PBMCs from the stem cell graft donor, obtained from the stem cell graft.

The chain's CDR3 is CAISELQSYGYTF. CDR3 DNA: TGTGCCATCAGTGAGTTACAGTCTTATGGCTACACCTTC. The J gene is TRBJ1-2, the V gene TRBV10-3, with no clear D. The ends were cut back, 1 base at V and 5 bases at J, with 8 bases in the middle. Germline-derived CDR1 and CDR2 are ENHRY and SYGVKD. The CDR3 contains 13 residues.